Listed here are 4 T cell receptor beta chains from one sample, sequenced in a study of vaccination and CD4 T cells after COVID-19. Described treatment: roughly ten-day PBMC culture with coronavirus spike peptide pools or control peptides (ViraFEST assay). These receptors have no known antigen. The Oncomine TCR Beta short-read assay sequenced DNA from cultured CD4+ T cells. TCRdb ran MiXCR on the PCR reads and lists one entry per CDR3 protein. The table lists more than 13,000 distinct CDR3 sequences, around 40% of them singletons. The sample consisted of CD4+ T cells from blood, cultured in vitro. These receptors were taken from a human donor who had recovered from COVID-19.

This rearrangement joins TRBV27 to TRBJ1-2, with TRBD1 as a possible D gene (5 bases). The CDR3 consists of 14 residues. V was trimmed by 5 bases and J by 2 bases, leaving 12 bases between them. Per the germline V gene, CDR1 is MNHEY and CDR2 is SMNVEV (reference sequence). CDR3: CASSTRDLNYGYTF. The CDR3 coding sequence is TGTGCCAGCAGTACGCGGGACCTAAACTATGGCTACACCTTC.

This clonotype was counted a few times. The V and J genes are TRBV2 and TRBJ2-2, with TRBD2 identical over 8 bases. The CDR3 loop spans 14 amino acids. V lost 5 bases and J lost 3; bases outside the gene matches: 2. CDR1 and CDR2 from the germline V gene are SNHLY and FYNNEI. This CDR3 is CASSLAGYTGELFF. CDR3 DNA: TGTGCCAGCAGTCTAGCGGGCTACACCGGGGAGCTGTTTTTT.

V gene TRBV20-1 combines with J gene TRBJ2-7, with D possibly called TRBD1 or TRBD2 (5 bases each). V was clipped by 0 bases and J by 4 bases, with 16 bases between them. The CDR3 loop spans 15 amino acids. In germline, CDR1 is DFQATT, CDR2 SNEGSKA (reference sequence). As DNA, the CDR3 is TGCAGTGCTAGAGATCGTGGGGGTCCGGGTTACGAGCAGTACTTC. Encoded protein: CSARDRGGPGYEQYF.

This clonotype was seen a handful of times. The chain is built from TRBV2 and TRBJ2-1; no definite D call. Trimming removed 7 bases at V and 3 bases at J, with 10 bases between. Germline V CDR1 and CDR2: SNHLY, FYNNEI. The CDR3 contains 13 residues. The CDR3 nucleotides read TGTGCCAGCACGGTGGCAGGCTACAATGAGCAGTTCTTC. It codes for CASTVAGYNEQFF. The whole variable domain, filled in from reference TRBV2 and TRBJ2-1, reads EPEVTQTPSHQVTQMGQEVILRCVPISNHLYFYWYRQILGQKVEFLVSFYNNEISEKSEIFDDQFSVERPDGSNFTLKIRSTKLEDSAMYFCASTVAGYNEQFFGPGTRLTVL.